The source of this T cell receptor beta chain is a study of cytomegalovirus exposure and HLA in healthy donors. Researchers ran the PCR with 60 Vbeta and 13 Jbeta primers. Only in-frame clones appear in the TCRdb table, and some are missing; sequencing was by immunoSEQ multiplex PCR. The data contain around 75,000 clones, about 78% of them seen just once; the ten biggest clones take up about 3.3%. Study-level points and caveats: A few chains linked to CMV were shown in vitro to be specific for CMV antigens. Some highly shared sequence variants likely arose as a pipeline artifact. More clonal expansion characterized HLA-associated TCR beta chains than equally common others in a later analysis.

Comments on this clone: What it binds is not known.

Germline lookup yields CDR1 SGHTS and CDR2 YDEGEE. The CDR3 loop spans 15 amino acids. J gave up 6 bases and V 4 bases, and 5 bases lay outside the gene matches. Sequences were obtained from PBMCs. This sequence joins TRBV5-8 and TRBJ2-2; 11 bases line up with TRBD1. The origin of this receptor is a man aged 18-30 years in good health and CMV-seronegative. In DNA, the CDR3 is TGTGCCAGCAGCCCCGGGACAGGGGGTTCCGGGGAGCTGTTTTTT. Translated, it gives CASSPGTGGSGELFF.